Each of the 25 T cell receptor beta chains below was sequenced from the same sample in a study of response to subunit inactivated influenza vaccine (dated by TCRdb to 2017 to 2018). Receptor libraries were prepared by RT-PCR. Sequencing was carried out with an Illumina HiSeq 2500. In TCRdb, the public reads were trimmed at Q25 with fastp and aligned with MiXCR, with productive beta chains retained. Here each entry gathers all rows of one CDR3 protein and keeps the most common genes and DNA. The sample data list hundreds of thousands of distinct CDR3 sequences, and approximately 24% of these were observed just once. Under 2.5% of the sample is held by the ten biggest clonotypes. Sequenced here: CD4+ T cells sorted from PBMCs, sampled around 5 days after vaccination. The receptors come from a man in his fifties or sixties who received an inactivated influenza vaccine. Donor details come from another sample of the same person, matched by shared clones.

This clonotype came up a few times. The rearrangement uses TRBV6-5 and TRBJ2-1; D is unclear. This CDR3 region has 15 residues. V lost 2 bases to trimming and J lost 7 bases, with 15 bases between them. Germline V gene sequence: CDR1 MNHEY, CDR2 SVGAGI. CDR3 sequence reads: CASSYNWAVGNEQFF. The CDR3 DNA is TGTGCCAGCAGTTACAACTGGGCCGTTGGAAATGAGCAGTTCTTC.

This clonotype was picked up many times. The chain carries TRBV12-3 or TRBV12-4 and TRBJ1-2; D gene ambiguous. This CDR3 spans 12 amino acids. V shed 3 bases and J shed 3 bases, with 5 bases lying between them. This chain's CDR3 is CASSFTDYGYTF. CDR3 bases: TGTGCCAGCAGTTTCACAGACTATGGCTACACCTTC.

The chain recombines TRBV4-3 with TRBJ2-3; D may correspond to TRBD1 or TRBD2 (5 bases each). V was cut by 1 base and J by 5 bases, with 13 bases left in between. The CDR3 is 15 amino acids. The germline gives CDR1 LGHNA, CDR2 YSLEER. The CDR3 loop reads CASSQGGEGIDTQYF. The CDR3 DNA reads TGCGCCAGCAGCCAAGGTGGAGAGGGGATAGATACGCAGTATTTT.

The rearrangement uses TRBV5-1 and TRBJ2-7; TRBD1 might be the D (6 bases). The germline gives CDR1 SGHRS, CDR2 YFSETQ. The CDR3 is 16 residues long. The V gene lost 4 bases and the J gene lost 6 bases, with 23 bases spanning the gap. CDR3 bases: TGCGCCAGCAGCCTGGACTCCGGGACACTCCTAGGCGAGCAGTACTTC. It translates to CASSLDSGTLLGEQYF.

V is TRBV29-1 and J is TRBJ2-2; a weak D match, TRBD2 (5 bases). CDR1 and CDR2 (germline): SQVTM, ANQGSEA. The CDR3 spans 12 residues. DNA of the CDR3: TGCAGTATCGCGTCGGGAACCGGGGAGCTGTTTTTT. Translating it yields CSIASGTGELFF.

CDR3 loop: CASSPSRSQLYNEQFF. CDR3 coding DNA: TGTGCCAGCAGCCCGTCGCGCTCTCAATTGTACAATGAGCAGTTCTTC. The chain recombines TRBV7-8 with TRBJ2-1; no clear D gene. Trimming took off 5 bases at V and 4 bases at J, with 18 bases between the two ends. Germline-derived CDR1 and CDR2 are SGHVS and FQNEAQ. The CDR3 has 16 amino acids.

The rearrangement uses TRBV7-2 and TRBJ1-1; 7 bases fit TRBD1. This CDR3 has 15 amino acids. Trimming removed 4 bases from V and 0 bases from J; junction bases left unmatched: 5. CDR1 and CDR2 from the germline V gene are SGHTA and FQGNSA. CDR3 coding DNA: TGTGCCAGCAGCTCACAGGGACAGCTGAACACTGAAGCTTTCTTT. Translation gives CASSSQGQLNTEAFF.

The chain is built from TRBV20-1 and TRBJ2-5; no definite D call. Germline V lookup: CDR1 DFQATT, CDR2 SNEGSKA (reference sequence). There are 13 residues in the CDR3. V lost 1 base, J lost 5 bases, and 11 bases lay in between. In DNA, the CDR3 is TGCAGTGCTAGAGTGGGCCAAACGGAGACCCAGTACTTC. Translating gives CSARVGQTETQYF.

The gene calls are TRBV20-1 and TRBJ2-3; TRBD2 aligns across 12 bases. The V segment lost 5 bases and the J segment 0 bases; nucleotides outside the gene matches: 6. This CDR3 contains 16 residues. The V gene's germline CDR1 is DFQATT and CDR2 SNEGSKA (reference sequence). Here the CDR3 reads CSAFTTSGGSTDTQYF. CDR3 bases: TGCAGTGCTTTCACGACTAGCGGGGGAAGCACAGATACGCAGTATTTT.

A few counts support this clonotype. The rearrangement joins TRBV24-1 to TRBJ2-5; possibly TRBD1 or TRBD2 for D (5 bases each). The CDR3 has 14 amino acids. Trimming removed 0 bases at V and 1 base at J, with 5 bases between. Germline V gene data show CDR1 as KGHDR and CDR2 as SFDVKD. CDR3 DNA: TGTGCCACCAGTGATTTGGGGACCCAAGAGACCCAGTACTTC. As protein: CATSDLGTQETQYF.

The rearrangement uses TRBV27 and TRBJ2-3; D uncertain. This CDR3 spans 13 amino acids. Germline V gene lookup returns CDR1 MNHEY and CDR2 SMNVEV (reference sequence). The V end was cut by 3 bases, the J end by 3 bases, with 7 bases between. CDR3 DNA sequence: TGTGCCAGCAGTTTCAGAATTACAGATACGCAGTATTTT. This encodes CASSFRITDTQYF.

In this sample, this clonotype turned up a few times. This sequence joins TRBV20-1 and TRBJ2-1; 8 nucleotides line up with TRBD1. The V segment lost 6 bases and the J segment 3 bases; nucleotides outside the gene matches: 7. The V gene's germline CDR1 is DFQATT and CDR2 SNEGSKA (reference sequence). The CDR3 runs to 14 residues. CDR3 in amino acids: CSAGRTGFYNEQFF. CDR3 coding DNA: TGCAGTGCGGGTAGGACAGGGTTCTACAATGAGCAGTTCTTC.

The table lists this clonotype with a few counts. The chain's CDR3 is CSATKAVNTEAFF. Written as DNA, the CDR3 is TGCAGTGCTACCAAGGCGGTGAACACTGAAGCTTTCTTT. The chain uses TRBV20-1 and TRBJ1-1; D is ambiguous. Per the germline V gene, CDR1 is DFQATT and CDR2 is SNEGSKA (reference sequence). With 4 bases removed from V and 0 bases from J, the gap between germline ends came to 9 bases. The CDR3 consists of 13 residues.

This rearrangement joins TRBV7-8 to TRBJ2-2; 13 bases are a match to TRBD2. After removal of 5 bases from V and 4 bases from J, the junction contained 7 bases not matched to a gene. The CDR3 loop spans 17 amino acids. CDR1 is SGHVS and CDR2 is FQNEAQ in the germline V gene. CDR3 in DNA: TGTGCCAGCAGCCTCCTCGGGACTAGCGGGACCACCGGGGAGCTGTTTTTT. This sequence encodes CASSLLGTSGTTGELFF.

This chain links TRBV3-1 with TRBJ2-2; D call uncertain. The CDR3 loop spans 17 amino acids. Per the germline V gene, CDR1 is LGHDT and CDR2 is YNNKEL (reference sequence). Trimming removed 2 bases at V and 2 bases at J, with 15 bases between. CDR3 region: CASSQPRLAVNTGELFF. CDR3 in DNA: TGTGCCAGCAGCCAACCGCGATTAGCCGTTAACACCGGGGAGCTGTTTTTT.

This clonotype was seen more than once but under ten times. The chain uses TRBV28 and TRBJ2-7; the match to TRBD2 covers 7 bases. The V gene end was trimmed by 7 bases and the J gene end by 1 base; junction bases not matched to a gene: 10. Germline values: CDR1 MDHEN, CDR2 SYDVKM. The CDR3 covers 15 residues. In DNA, the CDR3 is TGTGCCAGCACCCTATGGGGGGGAGGTTCCTACGAGCAGTACTTC. It yields the protein CASTLWGGGSYEQYF.

A remark on this clonotype: This is likely a read error, given that the CDR3 carries no conserved phenylalanine or tryptophan at its end. V usage is TRBV4-1 and J usage is TRBJ2-4; D possibly uses TRBD1 or TRBD2 (5 bases each). CDR1 is MGHRA and CDR2 is YSYEKL in the germline V gene. V was pared by 2 bases and J by 8 bases, with 13 bases between. CDR3 length: 14 residues. The CDR3 coding sequence is TGCGCCAGCAGCCAAACCTTGGGACGAGACATTCAGTACTTA. It encodes CASSQTLGRDIQYL.

This clonotype was seen a handful of times. The V call is TRBV5-1, the J call TRBJ1-1, with D unresolved. Germline-derived CDR1 and CDR2 are SGHRS and YFSETQ. The CDR3 length is 14 residues. The V end was cut by 4 bases, the J end by 4 bases, with 14 bases between. CDR3: CASSNKQLSTEAFF. Written as DNA, the CDR3 is TGCGCCAGCAGCAACAAGCAGTTAAGCACTGAAGCTTTCTTT.

This chain connects TRBV7-2 to TRBJ1-5; D might be TRBD1 (5 bases). The CDR3 is 14 amino acids. Germline V gene sequence: CDR1 SGHTA, CDR2 FQGNSA. Trimming removed 2 bases at V and 7 bases at J, with 12 bases between. CDR3 region: CASSLTGKGQPQHF. DNA for the CDR3: TGTGCCAGCAGCTTAACAGGAAAGGGACAGCCCCAGCATTTT.

The DNA for the CDR3 is TGTGCCAGCAGTTACCGGCCAGTCAAGCAGGGGTACGAGCAGTACTTC. Amino acid sequence: CASSYRPVKQGYEQYF. The genes are TRBV6-5 and TRBJ2-7, with D maybe TRBD1 (6 bases). The germline V gene encodes CDR1 MNHEY and CDR2 SVGAGI. The ends were cut back, 2 bases at V and 4 bases at J, with 18 bases in the middle. The length of the CDR3 is 16 residues.

The CDR3 sequence: CASSGGSPGQGETQYF. The CDR3 bases are TGTGCCAGCAGTGGTGGTAGTCCCGGCCAAGGCGAGACCCAGTACTTC. The gene calls are TRBV27 and TRBJ2-5; D call uncertain. CDR1 and CDR2 (germline): MNHEY, SMNVEV (reference sequence). CDR3 size: 16 residues. The germline V and J ends were trimmed by 5 bases and 5 bases, with 21 bases remaining between them.

The chain links TRBV28 to TRBJ2-3; maybe TRBD1 (5 bases). Trimming removed 5 bases at V and 2 bases at J, with 26 bases between. This CDR3 spans 19 amino acids. Germline V gene sequence: CDR1 MDHEN, CDR2 SYDVKM. CDR3 sequence reads: CASSPSAGQALLFTDTQYF. The DNA of the CDR3 is TGTGCCAGCAGTCCCTCCGCCGGACAAGCCCTCTTATTCACAGATACGCAGTATTTT.

The chain recombines TRBV27 with TRBJ2-7, with D perhaps given as TRBD1 or TRBD2 (6 bases each). The germline V gene encodes CDR1 MNHEY and CDR2 SMNVEV (reference sequence). The CDR3 contains 15 residues. Trimming removed 3 bases at V and 4 bases at J, with 16 bases between. DNA for the CDR3: TGTGCCAGCAGTTTCCAGGGGATAGGGGGGTACGAGCAGTACTTC. This sequence encodes CASSFQGIGGYEQYF.

The V call is TRBV7-2, the J call TRBJ2-7, with 9 nucleotides matching TRBD1. Germline values: CDR1 SGHTA, CDR2 FQGNSA. Trimming removed 1 base from V and 2 bases from J; junction bases left unmatched: 6. The CDR3 totals 16 residues. The CDR3 loop is CASSLDLRQGAYEQYF. CDR3 nucleotides: TGTGCCAGCAGCTTAGATTTGCGACAGGGGGCCTACGAGCAGTACTTC.

This clonotype was seen a few times. The V and J genes are TRBV28 and TRBJ2-7; 7 nucleotides align to TRBD1. After removal of 3 bases from V and 4 bases from J, the junction contained 6 bases not matched to a gene. Per germline, CDR1 MDHEN and CDR2 SYDVKM. The CDR3 loop spans 14 amino acids. CDR3 sequence reads: CASSFLDRAYEQYF. CDR3 nucleotides: TGTGCCAGCAGTTTTCTCGACAGGGCGTACGAGCAGTACTTC.